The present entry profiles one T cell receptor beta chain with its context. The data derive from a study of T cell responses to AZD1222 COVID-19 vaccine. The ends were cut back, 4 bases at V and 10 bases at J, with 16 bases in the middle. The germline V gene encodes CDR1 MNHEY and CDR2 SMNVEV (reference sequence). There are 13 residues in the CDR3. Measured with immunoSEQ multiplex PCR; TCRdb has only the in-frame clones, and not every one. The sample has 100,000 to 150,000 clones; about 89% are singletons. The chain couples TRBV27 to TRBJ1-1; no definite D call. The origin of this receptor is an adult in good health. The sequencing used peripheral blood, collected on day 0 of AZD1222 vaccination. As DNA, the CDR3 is TGTGCCAGCAGTTCCTCCCCTGCCAGTCCAGCTTTCTTT. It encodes CASSSSPASPAFF.